This T cell receptor (beta chain) stems from a study of cytomegalovirus exposure and HLA in healthy donors. Notes on the study in general: Exclusion as indistinguishable affected some V segments, including TRBV6-2 and TRBV6-3. A later analysis found that most CMV-associated TCR beta chains appeared HLA-restricted.

Trimming left V 1 base short and J 5 bases short, with 10 bases between. The CDR3 totals 14 residues. Germline V gives CDR1 SEHNR, CDR2 FQNEAQ (reference sequence). Turning to this clone: Its specificity is not known.

Amplification used 60 Vbeta primers and 13 Jbeta primers. Here immunoSEQ multiplex PCR was the method, and the copy in TCRdb shows in-frame clones only, minus some. This repertoire comprises about 210,000 clones; its ten largest clones make up less than 1%. The receptor comes from a woman aged 25 to 39 in good health and CMV-seropositive. V usage is TRBV7-9 and J usage is TRBJ2-3, with unresolved D. The sample taken for sequencing was PBMCs. CDR3 loop: CASSLVTKEDTQYF. The CDR3 nucleotides are TGTGCCAGCAGCTTAGTAACTAAGGAAGATACGCAGTATTTT. The full variable domain, rest sourced from reference TRBV7-9 and TRBJ2-3, is DTGVSQNPRHKITKRGQNVTFRCDPISEHNRLYWYRQTLGQGPEFLTYFQNEAQLEKSRLLSDRFSAERPKGSFSTLEIQRTEQGDSAMYLCASSLVTKEDTQYFGPGTRLTVL.